This T cell receptor beta chain is from a study of blood T cell repertoires in COVID-19. Study details: COVID-19 samples from acute and convalescent phases originated in the United States, Italy and Spain. In each case, the material was cDNA or gDNA derived from T cells, B-cell-depleted T cells, or PBMCs.

Per the authors' pipeline: Estimation of nucleated cell counts was performed using reference gene primer amplification. The protocol was immunoSEQ multiplex PCR, while the TCRdb copy is restricted to in-frame clones and leaves out a portion. That table furnishes V, J and clone size, whereas the DNA furnished D and trimming. The data show around 250,000 clones, more than 70% seen once. The CDR3 has 12 amino acids. Trimming removed 7 bases from V and 1 base from J, with 10 bases in between. CDR1 GTSNPN and CDR2 SVGIG come from the germline V gene (reference sequence). V and J are TRBV30 and TRBJ1-1; D is unclear. The TCR sequence derives from an elderly man with acute or convalescent COVID-19. Sequenced: peripheral blood. In DNA form, the CDR3 reads TGTGCCTTTTCACGGGGGAACACTGAAGCTTTCTTT. Its protein is CAFSRGNTEAFF.